A single sample is the source of the 21 T cell receptor beta chains below, sequenced in a study of T cell changes during pregnancy in multiple sclerosis. Using immunoSEQ multiplex PCR, the repertoire was profiled, and TCRdb retains in-frame clones only, with some absent. The sample lists tens of thousands of clones, around 93% occurring once. The specimen was CD4+ T cells from peripheral blood mononuclear cells, collected before pregnancy. The receptors originated from a female donor with multiple sclerosis, enrolled in a pregnancy study.

CDR3 region: CASSPAWGMSPNEQFF. The CDR3 DNA reads TGTGCCAGCAGCCCCGCGTGGGGCATGAGTCCGAATGAGCAGTTCTTC. The V and J genes are TRBV6-6 and TRBJ2-1; possible D gene TRBD1, 5 bases. V was pared by 6 bases and J by 7 bases, with 22 bases between. Looked up from germline, CDR1 is MNHNY and CDR2 is SVGAGI (reference sequence). The CDR3 runs to 16 residues.

This sequence joins TRBV5-1 and TRBJ2-2, with 8 positions matching TRBD1. The CDR3 consists of 16 residues. V lost 0 bases to trimming and J lost 7 bases; unmatched junction nucleotides: 8. Germline loops: CDR1 SGHRS, CDR2 YFSETQ. Written as DNA, the CDR3 is TGCGCCAGCAGCTTGGTATCGGACAGGGCTAACGGGGAGCTGTTTTTT. Translating gives CASSLVSDRANGELFF. Full variable domain (outside the CDR3, taken from reference TRBV5-1 and TRBJ2-2): KAGVTQTPRYLIKTRGQQVTLSCSPISGHRSVSWYQQTPGQGLQFLFEYFSETQRNKGNFPGRFSGRQFSNSRSEMNVSTLELGDSALYLCASSLVSDRANGELFFGEGSRLTVL.

The chain recombines TRBV7-9 with TRBJ1-2, with TRBD1 matching over 9 bases. V shed 6 bases and J 3 bases; nucleotides not matched to a gene: 5. The CDR3 is 14 residues long. CDR1 and CDR2 (germline): SEHNR, FQNEAQ (reference sequence). The CDR3 region has the DNA TGTGCCAGCAGGCCGACAGGGGGGGACTATGGCTACACCTTC. It is translated as CASRPTGGDYGYTF.

As concerns this clone: Other DNA sequences in this specimen translate into the identical CDR3. The chain employs TRBV5-1 and TRBJ2-7; maybe TRBD2 (5 bases). Trimming removed 2 bases from V and 2 bases from J, with 8 bases in between. Looked up from germline, CDR1 is SGHRS and CDR2 is YFSETQ. The CDR3 has 13 residues. The CDR3 is CASSFREAYEQYF. The CDR3 DNA reads as TGCGCCAGCAGCTTTCGGGAAGCCTACGAGCAGTACTTC.

This clone has just a few counts. The genes are TRBV28 and TRBJ2-1, with 9 bases lining up with TRBD2. The CDR3 is 17 amino acids. CDR1 and CDR2 from the germline V gene are MDHEN and SYDVKM. With 7 bases clipped from V and 0 bases from J, the junction kept 10 bases outside the gene matches. CDR3 region: CASTSSGEPNSYNEQFF. The CDR3 DNA reads as TGTGCCAGCACCTCTAGCGGGGAACCAAACTCCTACAATGAGCAGTTCTTC.

The V call is TRBV6-1, the J call TRBJ2-2, with a tentative D call TRBD1 (6 bases). Germline-derived CDR1 and CDR2 are MNHNS and SASEGT. Between the trimmed V and J ends, which lost 6 bases and 6 bases, there was a span of 14 bases. The CDR3 consists of 14 residues. The CDR3 loop reads CASSELRGAGELFF. The CDR3 nucleotides are TGTGCCAGCAGCGAGCTCAGGGGCGCCGGGGAGCTGTTTTTT.

V usage is TRBV5-1 and J usage is TRBJ2-1, with a possible D match to TRBD2 (6 bases). Germline CDR1 reads SGHRS; CDR2 reads YFSETQ. The CDR3 is 15 amino acids. V was clipped by 4 bases and J by 7 bases, with 18 bases between them. CDR3 region: CASSPAGGTVNEQFF. CDR3 sequence (DNA): TGCGCCAGCAGCCCAGCGGGCGGTACGGTTAATGAGCAGTTCTTC.

The chain carries TRBV27 and TRBJ1-3; tentative D call: TRBD1 (5 bases). Germline V gene sequence: CDR1 MNHEY, CDR2 SMNVEV (reference sequence). V was trimmed by 2 bases and J by 0 bases, leaving 17 bases between them. This CDR3 region has 18 residues. CDR3 region: CASSLRGGGSASGNTIYF. The CDR3 bases are TGTGCCAGCAGTTTAAGGGGCGGGGGGTCCGCCTCTGGAAACACCATATATTTT.

The chain combines TRBV27 with TRBJ2-1; 9 positions agree with TRBD2. Per germline, CDR1 MNHEY and CDR2 SMNVEV (reference sequence). After removal of 3 bases from V and 4 bases from J, the junction contained 10 bases not matched to a gene. The CDR3 runs 17 residues. This chain's CDR3 is CASSLSSGSVLYNEQFF. Written as DNA, the CDR3 is TGTGCCAGCAGTTTGAGTAGCGGGAGTGTCCTTTACAATGAGCAGTTCTTC.

The V call is TRBV6-5, the J call TRBJ2-1; 12 nucleotides align to TRBD2. J gave up 9 bases and V 7 bases, and 4 bases lay outside the gene matches. The germline V gene has CDR1 MNHEY and CDR2 SVGAGI. CDR3 length: 13 residues. The CDR3 sequence: CASIELAGGEQFF. The CDR3 bases are TGTGCCAGCATAGAACTAGCGGGAGGTGAGCAGTTCTTC.

The chain's CDR3 is CAWSVRGKPNYEQYF. CDR3 DNA: TGTGCCTGGAGTGTACGCGGGAAACCTAACTACGAGCAGTACTTC. V and J are TRBV30 and TRBJ2-7; D possibly corresponds to TRBD2 (6 bases). Per germline, CDR1 GTSNPN and CDR2 SVGIG (reference sequence). The CDR3 loop spans 15 amino acids. V lost 0 bases, J lost 3 bases, and 15 bases lay in between.

The V call is TRBV30, the J call TRBJ1-2; D is undetermined. Germline assignment: CDR1 GTSNPN and CDR2 SVGIG (reference sequence). This CDR3 comprises 11 residues. The V end lost 4 bases, the J end lost 4 bases, and 7 bases lay between the germline ends. The CDR3 DNA reads as TGTGCCTGGAAACAGACCTATGGCTACACCTTC. Protein product: CAWKQTYGYTF.

V and J are TRBV7-9 and TRBJ2-5; D unclear. CDR1 and CDR2 (germline): SEHNR, FQNEAQ (reference sequence). The CDR3 totals 16 residues. Trimming pared 2 bases from V and 4 bases from J, leaving 17 bases between. The CDR3 reads CASSLNIGTERETQYF. DNA for the CDR3: TGTGCCAGCAGCTTAAATATCGGAACGGAGCGAGAGACCCAGTACTTC.

The CDR3 reads CASSQTVAPQPQHF. The CDR3 region has the DNA TGCGCCAGCAGCCAGACTGTCGCTCCTCAGCCCCAGCATTTT. The V and J genes are TRBV4-1 and TRBJ1-5, with D uncertain. Trimming shortened V by 3 bases and J by 6 bases, and 12 bases separated the two germline ends. This CDR3 is built from 14 residues. The germline gives CDR1 MGHRA, CDR2 YSYEKL.

The chain uses TRBV4-3 and TRBJ2-2, with D perhaps TRBD2 (7 bases). The germline V gene has CDR1 LGHNA and CDR2 YSLEER. The V end lost 0 bases, the J end lost 4 bases, and 15 bases lay between the germline ends. CDR3 length equals 17 residues. CDR3 sequence (DNA): TGCGCCAGCAGCCAAGATTTGGGGGGGGCGGTCACCGGGGAGCTGTTTTTT. It translates to CASSQDLGGAVTGELFF.

V gene TRBV4-3 combines with J gene TRBJ1-1; D is perhaps TRBD1 (5 bases). V lost 0 bases to trimming and J lost 5 bases, with 13 bases between them. The CDR3 is made up of 15 amino acids. From germline, CDR1 is LGHNA and CDR2 YSLEER. CDR3 sequence: CASSQDRRVETEAFF. The CDR3 DNA reads as TGCGCCAGCAGCCAAGATCGCAGGGTGGAAACTGAAGCTTTCTTT.

The rearrangement uses TRBV5-8 and TRBJ2-7; 8 nucleotides match TRBD2. The CDR3 contains 15 residues. With V trimmed by 4 bases and J by 2 bases, 8 bases remained unmatched. Per germline, CDR1 SGHTS and CDR2 YDEGEE. The CDR3 nucleotides read TGTGCCAGCAGCCCACAGAGCGGGAGTACCTACGAGCAGTACTTC. Protein product: CASSPQSGSTYEQYF. The variable domain in full, completed from reference TRBV5-8 and TRBJ2-7, reads EAGVTQSPTHLIKTRGQQATLRCSPISGHTSVYWYQQALGLGLQFLLWYDEGEERNRGNFPPRFSGRQFPNYSSELNVNALELEDSALYLCASSPQSGSTYEQYFGPGTRLTVT.

The chain links TRBV5-6 to TRBJ2-1; 7 nucleotides align to TRBD1. CDR3 length: 13 amino acids. J gave up 9 bases and V 5 bases, and 8 bases lay outside the gene matches. CDR1 and CDR2 (germline): SGHDT, YYEEEE. The CDR3 nucleotides are TGTGCCAGCAGATTAGACAGGGCGGGTGAGCAGTTCTTC. Translated, it gives CASRLDRAGEQFF.

The V gene is TRBV29-1, the J gene TRBJ2-1; 10 bases agree with TRBD2. Germline V gives CDR1 SQVTM, CDR2 ANQGSEA. With V trimmed by 5 bases and J by 10 bases, 11 bases remained unmatched. CDR3 size: 14 residues. In DNA form, the CDR3 reads TGCAGCGTTCGGTCTAGCGGGAGACCAGCCGAGCAGTTCTTC. Amino acids: CSVRSSGRPAEQFF.

The rearrangement uses TRBV4-3 and TRBJ2-1, with a possible D match to TRBD2 (6 bases). Germline V gene sequence: CDR1 LGHNA, CDR2 YSLEER. V was shortened by 0 bases and J by 3 bases, with 6 bases between the two germline ends. The CDR3 runs 14 residues. The CDR3 nucleotides are TGCGCCAGCAGCCAAGAGGGGGGCTACAATGAGCAGTTCTTC. Its translation: CASSQEGGYNEQFF.

The chain employs TRBV2 and TRBJ2-1; possible D gene TRBD2, 6 bases. V lost 6 bases and J 7 bases, leaving 16 bases between the germline ends. CDR1 SNHLY and CDR2 FYNNEI come from the germline V gene. CDR3 size: 14 residues. The CDR3 spells CASRWPGTLNEQFF. CDR3 DNA: TGTGCCAGCAGATGGCCTGGGACTTTAAATGAGCAGTTCTTC.